Sequencing of this T cell receptor beta chain was carried out in a study of CD8 T cells in ankylosing spondylitis. This clonotype showed up many times. What it binds is not known. In TCRdb, the 5' RACE reads were re-called with MiXCR into one record per CDR3 protein. The table records about 220,000 distinct CDR3 sequences, around 24% of them present only once. Study findings and constraints: Reportedly, disease-linked clones are significantly enriched in ankylosing spondylitis patients' matched synovial fluid. There was a TCR beta motif, made of several highly homologous variants, that appeared characteristic of ankylosing spondylitis blood.

The sample was blood, either unsorted or a sorted T cell fraction (not recorded which). The TCR comes from a male donor with ankylosing spondylitis or in good health (not recorded which).

This CDR3 is CASSFRRNTGELFF. The CDR3 DNA sequence: TGTGCCAGCAGTTTTCGACGGAACACCGGGGAGCTGTTTTTT. V and J are TRBV28 and TRBJ2-2, with D uncertain. This CDR3 is built from 14 residues. V dropped 3 bases and J dropped 1 base, with 6 bases sitting between them. Germline CDR1 reads MDHEN; CDR2 reads SYDVKM.